This TCR beta chain is drawn from a study of T cells in Graves' hyperthyroidism and ophthalmopathy. Whole-study results and caveats: Stable hyperthyroidism was separated from ophthalmopathy by a model based on 13 V-J features. With a median lead of approximately 6.4 months before onset, the model predicted ophthalmopathy. Also found in blood were most expanded thyroid clonotypes above 0.001.

Any patient presenting with uncontrolled infection, other autoimmune disease, pregnancy or lactation was left out. This clonotype was seen ten or more times. Its antigen is unknown. CDR1 and CDR2 from the germline V gene are SGHTA and FQGNSA. The V gene lost 5 bases and the J gene lost 10 bases, with 9 bases spanning the gap. The CDR3 length is 11 residues. RNA transcripts gave rise to amplified TCR beta CDR3 regions. An initial round of RT-PCR targeting the TCR CDR3 relied on the HTBI primer set. One entry per CDR3 protein results from TCRdb running MiXCR on the multiplex PCR reads. The sample includes around 660,000 distinct CDR3 sequences, approximately 42% of them seen just once.

The sequencing sample was made of peripheral blood or thyroid tissue (not recorded which). This TCR was recovered from an adult man with Graves' disease, either hyperthyroidism or ophthalmopathy (not recorded which). The V and J genes are TRBV7-2 and TRBJ1-3; D is possibly TRBD1 (5 bases). In nucleotides, the CDR3 is TGTGCCAGCAGCAACGACAGAACCATATATTTT. It is translated as CASSNDRTIYF.